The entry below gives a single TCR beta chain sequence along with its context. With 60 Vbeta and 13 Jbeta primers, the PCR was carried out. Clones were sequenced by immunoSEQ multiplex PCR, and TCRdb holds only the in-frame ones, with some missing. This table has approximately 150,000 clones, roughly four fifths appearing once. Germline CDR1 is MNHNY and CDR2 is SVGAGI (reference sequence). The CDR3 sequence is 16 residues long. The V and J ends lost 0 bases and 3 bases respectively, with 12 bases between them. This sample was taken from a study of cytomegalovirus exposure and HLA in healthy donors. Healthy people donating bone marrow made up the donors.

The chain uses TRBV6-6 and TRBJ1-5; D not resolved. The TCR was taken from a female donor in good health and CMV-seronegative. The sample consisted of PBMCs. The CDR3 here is CASSYSKQVLNQPQHF. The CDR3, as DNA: TGTGCCAGCAGTTACTCGAAGCAGGTGCTCAATCAGCCCCAGCATTTT.